These 13 T cell receptor beta chains share one sample of origin, sequenced in a study of blood T cell repertoires in COVID-19. Repertoires were generated with immunoSEQ multiplex PCR, while TCRdb's copy carries only in-frame clones and drops some. The data show 45,000 to 65,000 clones, 80% to 90% seen once. The sequenced sample consisted of peripheral blood. The receptor source for this set is a man between 60 and 75 years old with active COVID-19.

The chain couples TRBV9 to TRBJ2-1, with 11 bases fitting TRBD2. After removal of 0 bases from V and 4 bases from J, the junction contained 0 bases not matched to a gene. Germline CDR1 is SGDLS and CDR2 is YYNGEE. This CDR3 contains 15 residues. The CDR3 region has the DNA TGTGCCAGCAGCGTAGGACTAGCGGGATACAATGAGCAGTTCTTC. It yields the protein CASSVGLAGYNEQFF.

The chain couples TRBV6-1 to TRBJ1-4; D ambiguous. Trimming shortened V by 3 bases and J by 7 bases, and 15 bases separated the two germline ends. Germline values: CDR1 MNHNS, CDR2 SASEGT. The CDR3 extends over 15 amino acids. The CDR3 DNA follows: TGTGCCAGCAGTGAGACGACTTGGAGGGTTGAAAAACTGTTTTTT. This gives the protein CASSETTWRVEKLFF.

V usage is TRBV11-1 and J usage is TRBJ2-7; D possibly corresponds to TRBD2 (6 bases). V was clipped by 4 bases and J by 5 bases, with 15 bases between them. Germline CDR1 reads SGHAT; CDR2 reads FQDESV (reference sequence). CDR3 length equals 14 residues. The CDR3 nucleotides read TGTGCCAGCAGCTCCCCCGGAGGGAGTGACGAGCAGTACTTC. Its translation: CASSSPGGSDEQYF. The full variable domain, in which reference TRBV11-1 and TRBJ2-7 provide the parts outside the CDR3, is EAEVAQSPRYKITEKSQAVAFWCDPISGHATLYWYRQILGQGPELLVQFQDESVVDDSQLPKDRFSAERLKGVDSTLKIQPAELGDSAMYLCASSSPGGSDEQYFGPGTRLTVT.

The chain is built from TRBV29-1 and TRBJ2-1; 10 bases match TRBD2. V was clipped by 8 bases and J by 5 bases; unmatched bases: 6. CDR1 is SQVTM, CDR2 ANQGSEA, per germline. The CDR3 extends over 13 amino acids. CDR3 coding DNA: TGCAGCCTCAGCGGGAGGGCTAACAATGAGCAGTTCTTC. Translation gives CSLSGRANNEQFF.

The V call is TRBV3-1 (or the pseudogene TRBV3-2), the J call TRBJ2-1, with 7 positions matching TRBD1. CDR1 is LGHDT, CDR2 YNNKEL, per germline (reference sequence). After removal of 3 bases from V and 6 bases from J, the junction contained 14 bases not matched to a gene. The CDR3 runs to 17 residues. CDR3: CASSQDWGQLITNEQFF. CDR3 nucleotide sequence: TGTGCCAGCAGCCAGGATTGGGGACAGTTAATCACCAATGAGCAGTTCTTC.

The J gene is TRBJ2-1, the V gene TRBV2, with 7 bases aligning to TRBD1. The CDR3 has 11 amino acids. With V trimmed by 7 bases and J by 13 bases, 7 bases remained unmatched. Germline V gene lookup returns CDR1 SNHLY and CDR2 FYNNEI. The CDR3 is CASTTGVPQFF. The CDR3 bases are TGTGCCAGCACCACAGGGGTCCCCCAGTTCTTC.

The chain recombines TRBV5-1 with TRBJ2-7; the D gene is possibly TRBD1 (6 bases). The CDR3 loop spans 18 amino acids. Germline V gene lookup returns CDR1 SGHRS and CDR2 YFSETQ. Trimming took off 4 bases at V and 2 bases at J, with 25 bases between the two ends. The CDR3 loop is CASSLKGPSTGNPYEQYF. The CDR3 nucleotides read TGCGCCAGCAGCCTCAAAGGCCCCTCGACAGGTAATCCCTACGAGCAGTACTTC. Drawing the rest from reference TRBV5-1 and TRBJ2-7, the complete variable domain is KAGVTQTPRYLIKTRGQQVTLSCSPISGHRSVSWYQQTPGQGLQFLFEYFSETQRNKGNFPGRFSGRQFSNSRSEMNVSTLELGDSALYLCASSLKGPSTGNPYEQYFGPGTRLTVT.

The chain carries TRBV7-8 and TRBJ2-7; maybe TRBD2 (5 bases). The germline V and J ends were trimmed by 5 bases and 5 bases, with 7 bases remaining between them. CDR3 length: 11 amino acids. Germline CDR1 and CDR2: SGHVS and FQNEAQ. The CDR3 spells CASSPGNEQYF. Here the CDR3 DNA reads TGTGCCAGCAGCCCCGGGAACGAGCAGTACTTC. Complete variable domain (other parts from reference TRBV7-8 and TRBJ2-7): GAGVSQSPRYKVAKRGQDVALRCDPISGHVSLFWYQQALGQGPEFLTYFQNEAQLDKSGLPSDRFFAERPEGSVSTLKIQRTQQEDSAVYLCASSPGNEQYFGPGTRLTVT.

This chain joins TRBV10-3 and TRBJ2-5, with a tentative D call TRBD2 (7 bases). Germline lookup yields CDR1 ENHRY and CDR2 SYGVKD. Trimming removed 2 bases from V and 5 bases from J, with 9 bases in between. This CDR3 is built from 13 residues. CDR3 DNA: TGTGCCATCAGTGAGCCGGGGGGCGAGACCCAGTACTTC. This sequence encodes CAISEPGGETQYF.

CDR3 residues: CASSLRGSSTDTQYF. The CDR3 coding sequence is TGTGCCAGCAGCCTAAGGGGATCTAGCACAGATACGCAGTATTTT. The chain has TRBV27 and TRBJ2-3; weak D call: TRBD1 (5 bases). Germline V gives CDR1 MNHEY, CDR2 SMNVEV (reference sequence). There are 15 residues in the CDR3. V was trimmed by 6 bases and J by 0 bases, leaving 13 bases between them.

The chain uses TRBV19 and TRBJ2-2; D unclear. V was trimmed by 3 bases and J by 8 bases, leaving 22 bases between them. The CDR3 consists of 17 residues. Germline loops: CDR1 LNHDA, CDR2 SQIVND (reference sequence). The CDR3 coding sequence is TGTGCCAGTAGTATTGAATATGGTCGCCGGGTTAGTGGGGAGCTGTTTTTT. As protein: CASSIEYGRRVSGELFF.

The rearrangement uses TRBV7-2 and TRBJ2-1; 10 bases match TRBD2. Trimming cost V 2 bases and J 8 bases; bases outside gene matches: 15. The CDR3 is 18 amino acids. CDR1 and CDR2 (germline): SGHTA, FQGNSA. CDR3 bases: TGTGCCAGCAGCTTACTAGCGGGAGCCCTTCCTCGAAGGCATGAGCAGTTCTTC. Encoded protein: CASSLLAGALPRRHEQFF.

J is TRBJ2-2 and V is TRBV11-2; 9 bases agree with TRBD2. The CDR3 is made up of 18 amino acids. Trimming took 5 bases from V and 4 from J; bases not matched to a gene: 14. Germline V gene sequence: CDR1 SGHAT, CDR2 FQNNGV. Written as DNA, the CDR3 is TGTGCCAGCAGCAACTTCCCCAGGGGCGGGAGGGGCACCGGGGAGCTGTTTTTT. Protein: CASSNFPRGGRGTGELFF.